This TCR beta chain was identified in a study of cytomegalovirus exposure and HLA in healthy donors (dated by TCRdb to the late 2010s). With regard to the full study: An earlier analysis of fewer than 750 of the donors reported under 300 Gb of sequence data and 95 million to 120 million unique TCR beta sequences obtained from about 200 million T cells. About 300 gigabases of sequencing data and around 80 million unique TCR sequences made up an early release that covered some 640 HLA-typed donors. Among the roughly 410 genotyped donors, around 81% belonged to the genetic ancestry cluster associated with self-reported Caucasian donors. The study aimed to test whether cataloging public T cell receptors could reveal signatures of past pathogen exposure. Using immunosequencing, the study profiled T cell repertoires from about 620 subjects and related those repertoires to cytomegalovirus serostatus. Along with the approximately 700-subject first cohort, a separate validation cohort of over a hundred different subjects was used. High-throughput TCR immunosequencing, statistical association of individual TCRs with disease status, and machine learning were combined to predict cytomegalovirus infection status. A later analysis re-examined previously published TCR beta repertoires from 500 to 700 donors and added high-resolution HLA genotyping to investigate patterns of TCR occurrence. Rather than drawing on any new phenotypic data, the later analysis identified candidate immune exposures from TCR beta sequences and the way those sequences occurred across donors. To decide whether each TCR beta V gene segment behaved as functional or pseudogenic, an earlier analysis of fewer than 750 of the donors relied on high-throughput TCR beta sequencing. Alongside the repertoire data, information on donor age, sex, ethnicity and CMV serostatus was compiled. A later genetic analysis used genome-wide SNP genotypes for about 65% of the 666 donors, treating that subset as a discovery cohort. Every repertoire in the discovery cohort had been generated on one and the same sequencing platform. HLA typing covered class I and class II loci at four-digit resolution. Typing coverage differed by locus: A, B, C, DRB1 and DQB1 were typed in roughly 620-630 donors, DQA1 in 500 to 550, DPA1 in roughly 590, and DPB1 in about 450. Roughly 5 DR-DQ haplotypes were handled as single units for association and clustering, since linkage in the cohort was strong. Across 300 to 400 genotyped donors of the cohort, an average of about 200,000 unique TCR beta nucleotide sequences per donor were sequenced, and roughly a sixth of those sequences were non-productive.

This clone was found a few times. Its recognized antigen is unknown. No much larger clonotype is one base removed from it; base qualities were not supplied. Including the terminal cysteine and phenylalanine, the CDR3 comprises 17 residues. Just the 51-base CDR3 DNA is kept, in frame starting at base 1. For CDR1 and CDR2, the germline V gene lists SGHDN and FVKESK. The germline V end is reduced by 1 base and the J end by 2 bases; junction bases left unmatched: 5. Library method: the immunoSEQ multiplex PCR assay. For the multiplex PCR, a mixture combining 60 forward primers for TCR Vbeta segments and 13 reverse primers for TCR Jbeta segments was used. Amplification of the CDR3 region of rearranged TCR beta genes was performed with a multiplex PCR assay on genomic DNA. Amplified TCR beta libraries were sequenced as 87-base-pair reads on the Illumina HiSeq System. Processing in the source paper ran as follows. A later analysis counted about 80 million unique TCR beta chains across the approximately 700 repertoires, and roughly 9.9 million of these chains were shared by at least two donors. Raw reads were error-corrected and collapsed into unique sequences with a nearest-neighbor algorithm that merged closely related sequences to remove PCR and sequencing errors. CDR3 sequences were aligned to IMGT reference sequences to assign V, D and J gene segments. For a sequence to be retained, a match of at least six nucleotides to both a V gene segment and a J gene segment was required. A rearrangement counted as productive if the CDR3 had no stop codons and remained in frame with V and J, and every other rearrangement counted as non-productive. Following IMGT convention, CDR3 was defined as the stretch from the second conserved V-encoded cysteine to the conserved J-encoded phenylalanine. The earlier analysis of about 500 of the donors excluded sequences that lacked an unambiguous match to a single V gene segment. In an earlier analysis of about 590 of the donors, a V segment was called functional when productive rearrangements were above 56.7%, and segregating when the standard deviation between donors exceeded 5%. To diagnose cytomegalovirus status from the catalog of TCR beta chain sequences, a statistical classification framework was built. V and J gene assignment, in a later analysis, came from comparing TCR nucleotide sequences with IMGT/GENE-DB human TR gene sequences. The TCRdist pipeline was used in a later analysis to assign CDR3 sequences and most-parsimonious VDJ recombination scenarios. A later analysis defined each TCR beta chain by its CDR3 amino acid sequence plus V-gene family, and excluded reads lacking a unique V-gene family. As a way to deal with suspected cross-contamination and a sequencing artifact, a later analysis dropped 450 to 600 nucleotide sequences that were highly shared and had low generation probability. For each public chain, a later analysis derived a clonal expansion index from normalized ranks of inferred template counts within each repertoire. In a later analysis, generation probabilities were computed with a VDJ recombination model fitted to out-of-frame rearrangements, and the resulting probabilities were checked against IGoR. In a later analysis, hypergeometric tests were used to score TCR-TCR, TCR-HLA and TCR-CMV co-occurrence, with a repertoire-size bias correction applied to TCR pairs. To estimate false discovery rates, a later analysis permuted the HLA or CMV assignments 20 times. In a later analysis, co-occurring TCRs were grouped using DBSCAN, and TCRdist sequence similarity was added for clustering within HLA-allele-positive subsets. For co-occurrence clustering, repertoires with fewer than 30,000 or more than 120,000 public chains were excluded, along with 5 or 6 repertoires with anomalous nucleotide sharing. Here the immuneACCESS table is served through TCRdb, limited to in-frame sequences with V and J called. Missing clones are a known gap in these copies; in checked studies unresolved V genes cover under half, and the rest lacks a known reason. The V and J calls and clone size come from that table; D and trimming were worked out from the DNA. The sample profile shows 100,000 to 150,000 clones; approximately 69% of them were found once. The ten biggest clones cover 6.5% to 8% of the sample.

The cohort consisted of 600 to 700 healthy bone marrow donors. All cohort members were sampled while nominally healthy, although unrecorded immune exposures were likely present. The donor tested CMV seropositive, placing the donor among the roughly 300 seropositive members of the cohort. A peripheral blood sample was provided by each donor, and peripheral blood mononuclear cells were used for TCR beta sequencing. The Qiagen DNeasy Blood Extraction Kit was used to extract genomic DNA from the blood cell samples. Overall study outcomes, separate from this receptor: In a later analysis, HLA-associated TCR beta chains showed more clonal expansion and lower generation probabilities than non-associated chains that were equally common. V-gene and J-gene trimming of TCR beta chains was associated with a missense DCLRE1C variant in a later genetic analysis, and the association was replicated in an independent cohort. Linkage disequilibrium might explain the correlated functional status among segregating V segments, but an unknown experimental factor could not be ruled out. Because HLA typing was missing for some donors at each locus, association tests included only the typed subset. A total of fewer than 200 TCR beta chains were listed by the study as associated with cytomegalovirus. CMV serostatus was the only immune exposure information available for the cohort. The authors suggested that the approach could potentially be extended to other disease states and immunological phenotypes. In a later analysis, several top co-occurrence clusters were reported to appear linked to parvovirus B19, influenza, CMV and Epstein-Barr virus. This cohort had only TCR beta chains sequenced, and the lack of alpha or paired-chain data limited which features could be detected. A further reported finding was that TCR beta sequences accurately predicted the HLA-A and HLA-B alleles for most subjects in the first cohort. In a later analysis, about 16,000 TCR beta sequences were associated with specific HLA alleles at a false discovery rate of 0.05. In an earlier analysis of some 640 of the donors, most TCR beta V segments were observed in productive rearrangements about 87% or about 30% of the time, broadly matching IMGT annotations. In a later analysis, most CMV-associated TCR beta chains were found to appear HLA-restricted, with HLA associations seemingly driven largely by CMV exposure. A later analysis found that TCR association rates varied across HLA loci, with DRB1 alleles showing the most associated TCRs and HLA-C alleles the fewest. Compared with the roughly 700-donor mean, donors in an Asian-associated ancestry cluster had fewer N-insertions in productive TCRs, according to a later genetic analysis. Most TCR sequences were observed very rarely across donors, whereas some public TCRs were present in many individuals. Three of the identified cytomegalovirus-associated TCR beta chains were confirmed in vitro to be specific for cytomegalovirus antigens. Because counts were too low, roughly 16 rarely observed V segments, including chromosome 9 orphons, were excluded from the earlier analysis of around 590 of the donors. The presence/absence analyses assumed that sequencing depth was roughly uniform across donors, and that assumption may not be true. The classifier was reported to diagnose cytomegalovirus status with high specificity and sensitivity in both the original and validation cohorts. Assigning TCR associations to individual alleles was difficult when HLA alleles, especially DR and DQ, strongly co-occurred. A group of highly shared sequence variants was considered likely to be a technical artifact of the sequencing pipeline. Some IMGT-functional V segments, including TRBV6-2 and TRBV6-3, could not be distinguished by the 87-base-pair reads and were therefore excluded.

Sequenced input: PBMCs. This receptor was obtained from a man aged 40-49 years in good health and CMV-seropositive. The chain joins TRBV14 to TRBJ2-5; TRBD2 aligns with 12 central bases. The DNA sequence follows: TGTGCCAGCAGCCAAGGACTAGCGGGAGTGGGGCAAGAGACCCAGTACTTC. Translated, it reads CASSQGLAGVGQETQYF.